One sample yielded the 4 T cell receptor beta chains listed below, sequenced in a study of cytomegalovirus exposure and HLA in healthy donors. Libraries were prepared by immunoSEQ multiplex PCR; TCRdb keeps only in-frame clonotypes and omits some of them. The table lists 100,000 to 150,000 clones, 89% of them singletons. Material for sequencing was PBMCs. Receptors originate from a woman younger than 30 in good health and CMV-seronegative.

The CDR3 DNA is TGTGCCAGCAGCTTATGGACAGTCTTTCAAGAGACCCAGTACTTC. Translating gives CASSLWTVFQETQYF. The chain is built from TRBV7-9 and TRBJ2-5; D is perhaps TRBD1 (6 bases). V was cut by 2 bases and J by 2 bases, with 12 bases left in between. CDR1 is SEHNR, CDR2 FQNEAQ, per germline (reference sequence). CDR3 length: 15 amino acids.

This chain joins TRBV21-1 and TRBJ2-7; the table calls TRBD1, which could not be checked here. TRBV21-1 is a recognized pseudogene. CDR3 length equals 15 residues. The CDR3 loop is CASSKGTSRYYEQYV. CDR3 nucleotide sequence: TGTGCCAGCAGCAAAGGGACATCTCGGTACTACGAGCAGTACGTC.

This chain joins TRBV6-1 and TRBJ2-1; TRBD1 is a possible D gene (5 bases). The CDR3 has 15 amino acids. V was shortened by 6 bases and J by 8 bases, with 20 bases between the two germline ends. The germline CDR1 and CDR2 sequences are MNHNS and SASEGT. This CDR3 reads CASSPAQIQVDEQFF. The CDR3 DNA sequence: TGTGCCAGCAGCCCAGCCCAAATACAGGTCGATGAGCAGTTCTTC.

The rearrangement uses TRBV5-1 and TRBJ2-3; D is possibly TRBD2 (7 bases). CDR1 is SGHRS, CDR2 YFSETQ, per germline. This CDR3 is 14 amino acids long. Trimming pared 5 bases from V and 2 bases from J, leaving 12 bases between. The CDR3 DNA is TGCGCCAGCAGTTGGGGGGGCAACACAGATACGCAGTATTTT. Translating it yields CASSWGGNTDTQYF.